The next 17 T cell receptor beta chains were all read from a single sample in a study of blood T cell repertoires in COVID-19 (dated by TCRdb to about 2020). Receptors were amplified or captured by the immunoSEQ multiplex PCR assay. The source is immuneACCESS, and TCRdb retained only in-frame sequences with V and J called. Part of the clones is not carried over; for the studies checked, unresolved V genes explain less than half of this, and the remainder is unexplained. The sample profile shows around 220,000 clones; about 90% of them were found once. 1.4% to 1.5% of the sample goes to the ten largest clones. The sample was peripheral blood. The receptors stem from a man aged 18 to 29 with active or convalescent COVID-19.

The V call is TRBV7-9, the J call TRBJ1-5; D not certain. This CDR3 has 12 residues. Germline V lookup: CDR1 SEHNR, CDR2 FQNEAQ (reference sequence). Trimming took off 5 bases at V and 5 bases at J, with 7 bases between the two ends. This CDR3 reads CASSRIDQPQHF. The CDR3 DNA is TGTGCCAGCAGCCGTATAGATCAGCCCCAGCATTTT. Variable domain in full (rest from reference TRBV7-9 and TRBJ1-5): DTGVSQNPRHKITKRGQNVTFRCDPISEHNRLYWYRQTLGQGPEFLTYFQNEAQLEKSRLLSDRFSAERPKGSFSTLEIQRTEQGDSAMYLCASSRIDQPQHFGDGTRLSIL.

The V gene is TRBV19, the J gene TRBJ2-4; 9 positions agree with TRBD1. This CDR3 spans 17 amino acids. V was pared by 3 bases and J by 5 bases, with 11 bases of the junction left unmatched. Germline V gene lookup returns CDR1 LNHDA and CDR2 SQIVND (reference sequence). Written as DNA, the CDR3 is TGTGCCAGTAGTATGGCCCGACAGGGGGTCGCTCAAAACATTCAGTACTTC. Translating gives CASSMARQGVAQNIQYF.

The gene calls are TRBV7-9 and TRBJ2-1; maybe TRBD2 (6 bases). CDR1 is SEHNR and CDR2 is FQNEAQ in the germline V gene (reference sequence). The V end was cut by 0 bases, the J end by 8 bases, with 11 bases between. The CDR3 covers 14 residues. CDR3 loop: CASSLAGGTDEQFF. The CDR3 DNA follows: TGTGCCAGCAGCTTAGCGGGCGGGACGGATGAGCAGTTCTTC.

The chain has TRBV7-2 and TRBJ1-1; perhaps TRBD1 as D (6 bases). The CDR3 runs 14 residues. Trimming took off 5 bases at V and 4 bases at J, with 14 bases between the two ends. In germline, CDR1 is SGHTA, CDR2 FQGNSA. This CDR3 is CASSGRQDSTEAFF. The CDR3 nucleotides are TGTGCCAGCAGCGGCAGACAGGACAGCACTGAAGCTTTCTTT.

This CDR3 reads CASSTSGGRAGANVLTF. CDR3 bases: TGTGCCAGCAGCACTAGCGGGGGGCGGGCTGGGGCCAACGTCCTGACTTTC. J is TRBJ2-6 and V is TRBV7-9; TRBD2 matches at 12 bases. CDR1 and CDR2 (germline): SEHNR, FQNEAQ (reference sequence). V shed 5 bases, J shed 2 bases, and the junction held 4 bases outside the gene matches. There are 17 residues in the CDR3.

This chain uses TRBV4-2 with TRBJ2-7, with TRBD1 matching over 9 bases. CDR1 LGHNA and CDR2 YNFKEQ come from the germline V gene. CDR3 length: 18 residues. After removal of 0 bases from V and 2 bases from J, the junction contained 11 bases not matched to a gene. CDR3: CASSQEIPGTGYAYEQYF. CDR3 sequence (DNA): TGTGCCAGCAGCCAAGAAATCCCCGGGACAGGGTATGCCTACGAGCAGTACTTC.

The chain couples TRBV30 to TRBJ1-3, with D unresolved. CDR1 is GTSNPN and CDR2 is SVGIG in the germline V gene (reference sequence). The V end lost 1 base, the J end lost 2 bases, and 6 bases lay between the germline ends. The CDR3 has 13 residues. CDR3 sequence (DNA): TGTGCCTGGAGTGGTTTAGCTGGAAACACCATATATTTT. It is translated as CAWSGLAGNTIYF. Full variable domain (outside the CDR3, taken from reference TRBV30 and TRBJ1-3): SQTIHQWPATLVQPVGSPLSLECTVEGTSNPNLYWYRQAAGRGLQLLFYSVGIGQISSEVPQNLSASRPQDRQFILSSKKLLLSDSGFYLCAWSGLAGNTIYFGEGSWLTVV.

This chain's CDR3 is CSVEGGRNIQYF. DNA of the CDR3: TGCAGCGTTGAGGGGGGTAGAAACATTCAGTACTTC. The chain joins TRBV29-1 to TRBJ2-4; TRBD2 is a possible D gene (6 bases). V was shortened by 3 bases and J by 6 bases, with 9 bases between the two germline ends. The CDR3 extends over 12 amino acids. Germline values: CDR1 SQVTM, CDR2 ANQGSEA. The full variable domain, completed using reference TRBV29-1 and TRBJ2-4, is SAVISQKPSRDICQRGTSLTIQCQVDSQVTMMFWYRQQPGQSLTLIATANQGSEATYESGFVIDKFPISRPNLTFSTLTVSNMSPEDSSIYLCSVEGGRNIQYFGAGTRLSVL.

The chain employs TRBV9 and TRBJ2-2, with D possibly TRBD1 on 5 matching bases. Germline loops: CDR1 SGDLS, CDR2 YYNGEE. This CDR3 is 15 amino acids long. V was cut by 7 bases and J by 5 bases, with 18 bases left in between. CDR3: CASALRGVGTGELFF. The DNA for the CDR3 is TGTGCCAGCGCCCTAAGGGGCGTAGGGACCGGGGAGCTGTTTTTT.

The chain has TRBV6-5 and TRBJ2-7; 7 bases are shared with TRBD2. The CDR3 length is 15 residues. With V trimmed by 0 bases and J by 4 bases, 6 bases remained unmatched. Germline lookup yields CDR1 MNHEY and CDR2 SVGAGI. The CDR3 region is CASSYSSSGVYEQYF. The DNA of the CDR3 is TGTGCCAGCAGTTACTCGTCCAGCGGGGTTTACGAGCAGTACTTC.

The V and J genes are TRBV19 and TRBJ1-3; 8 positions match TRBD1. CDR3 size: 17 residues. Germline loops: CDR1 LNHDA, CDR2 SQIVND (reference sequence). V shed 5 bases and J 0 bases; nucleotides not matched to a gene: 9. The CDR3 bases are TGTGCCAGTAGTCCCGGAACAGGGGGTCGCTCTGGAAACACCATATATTTT. Its protein is CASSPGTGGRSGNTIYF.

CDR3 loop: CASSFDRMNTEAFF. The CDR3 DNA reads as TGTGCCAGCAGCTTTGACAGGATGAACACTGAAGCTTTCTTT. The J gene is TRBJ1-1, the V gene TRBV7-2; tentatively, D is TRBD1 (6 bases). CDR1 is SGHTA and CDR2 is FQGNSA in the germline V gene. V shed 3 bases and J shed 0 bases, with 8 bases lying between them. This CDR3 region has 14 residues.

This chain connects TRBV5-5 to TRBJ2-3; D unclear. The germline V gene encodes CDR1 SGHKS and CDR2 YYEKEE (reference sequence). CDR3 length: 17 residues. V lost 0 bases and J 1 base, leaving 15 bases between the germline ends. This CDR3 reads CASSLEVGASRTDTQYF. In DNA form, the CDR3 reads TGTGCCAGCAGCTTGGAGGTGGGCGCTTCCCGCACAGATACGCAGTATTTT.

This clone came up once. The chain employs TRBV11-3 and TRBJ2-2; D unresolved. Germline lookup yields CDR1 SGHNT and CDR2 YENEEA. V gave up 5 bases and J gave up 4 bases, with 14 bases separating them. The CDR3 has 15 residues. The DNA for the CDR3 is TGTGCCAGCAGCCCCCGAGGCCAAGGCACCGGGGAGCTGTTTTTT. Amino acids: CASSPRGQGTGELFF.

This clone was found once. This sequence joins TRBV11-2 and TRBJ2-4; D is possibly TRBD2 (6 bases). Germline CDR1 reads SGHAT; CDR2 reads FQNNGV. The CDR3 has 13 residues. The V end was cut by 5 bases, the J end by 7 bases, with 12 bases between. The CDR3 protein is CASSPGVANIQYF. The CDR3 nucleotides read TGTGCCAGCAGCCCGGGAGTGGCGAACATTCAGTACTTC.

This clone was counted once. V is TRBV18 and J is TRBJ2-4; 7 positions agree with TRBD1. Trimming cost V 6 bases and J 1 base; bases outside gene matches: 12. The CDR3 consists of 17 residues. CDR1 and CDR2 from the germline V gene are KGHSH and LQKENI. The CDR3 region has the DNA TGTGCCAGCTCGCAACTAAATCCGGACAGGGCCAAAAACATTCAGTACTTC. This sequence encodes CASSQLNPDRAKNIQYF.

The chain links TRBV29-1 to TRBJ2-5, with a tentative D call TRBD2 (5 bases). V lost 4 bases to trimming and J lost 2 bases, with 11 bases between them. The CDR3 loop spans 13 amino acids. Germline V gene data show CDR1 as SQVTM and CDR2 as ANQGSEA. The CDR3 region has the DNA TGCAGCGTTGTAGGTCGGACTCAAGAGACCCAGTACTTC. Protein: CSVVGRTQETQYF.